The TCR beta chain under discussion was sequenced for a study of molecular identifiers for immune sequencing clone quantification. Study context: In replicates, RNA from around 20,000 or 100,000 naive CD8 cells was divided five ways and four parts were sequenced. Study observations and caveats: Highly expanded clone sizes could be underestimated through barcode sharing by identical TCR molecules. Naive cells had under 1% of molecules in clones above 20 RNA copies, effectors over 99%.

Details on this clonotype: Its specificity is unknown.

Each CDR3 protein is one row after TCRdb ran MiXCR on the PCR reads. The data hold hundreds of thousands of distinct CDR3 sequences, with roughly 27% observed a single time. A CD8+CD4-CCR7+CD45RA+ phenotype served as the sorting definition for naive CD8 T cells. The specimen sequenced was naive CD8+ T cells from blood, with Jurkat cell RNA spiked in. This sample's subset: FACS-sorted CD8+CD4-CCR7+CD45RA+ naive T cells. The TCR was taken from a human donor in good health. Some libraries in this study had Jurkat cell RNA spiked in.

The CDR3: CASSEAVVGTEAFF. CDR3 nucleotides: TGTGCCAGCAGTGAAGCTGTGGTGGGCACTGAAGCTTTCTTT. This chain links TRBV6-1 with TRBJ1-1; D unresolved. Trimming left V 0 bases short and J 4 bases short, with 9 bases between. Per the germline V gene, CDR1 is MNHNS and CDR2 is SASEGT. This CDR3 region has 14 residues.